This TCR beta chain derives from a study of shared clonotypes between healthy human individuals. There are 15 residues in the CDR3. The germline CDR1 and CDR2 sequences are SEHNR and FQNEAQ (reference sequence). The ends were cut back, 5 bases at V and 0 bases at J, with 12 bases in the middle. At a deep level, the assay was run. The repertoire was sequenced with immunoSEQ multiplex PCR; TCRdb's copy has only in-frame clones and lacks some. The table shows millions of clones, with around nine tenths occurring only once. Sample: naive CD4+ T cells sorted from blood. Subset denoted: CD45RA+ positively selected. This sequence was found in a man aged 18 to 29 in good health. V and J are TRBV7-9 and TRBJ2-3, with D possibly being TRBD1 (6 bases). CDR3 region: CASSHDRPSTDTQYF. Here the CDR3 DNA reads TGTGCCAGCAGCCATGACAGGCCCAGCACAGATACGCAGTATTTT. The variable domain in full, with the rest retrieved from reference TRBV7-9 and TRBJ2-3, is DTGVSQNPRHKITKRGQNVTFRCDPISEHNRLYWYRQTLGQGPEFLTYFQNEAQLEKSRLLSDRFSAERPKGSFSTLEIQRTEQGDSAMYLCASSHDRPSTDTQYFGPGTRLTVL.